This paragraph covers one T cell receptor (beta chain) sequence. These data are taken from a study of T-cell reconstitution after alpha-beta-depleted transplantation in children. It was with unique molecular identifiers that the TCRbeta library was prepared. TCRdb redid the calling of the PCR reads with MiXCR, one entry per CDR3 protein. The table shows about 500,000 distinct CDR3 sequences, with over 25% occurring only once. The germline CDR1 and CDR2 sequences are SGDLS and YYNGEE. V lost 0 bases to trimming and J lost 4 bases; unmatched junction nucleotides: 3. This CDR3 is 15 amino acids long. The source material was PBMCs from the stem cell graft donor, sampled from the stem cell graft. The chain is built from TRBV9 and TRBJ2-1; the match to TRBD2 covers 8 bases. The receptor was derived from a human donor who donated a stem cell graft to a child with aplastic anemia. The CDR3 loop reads CASSVAPGGYNEQFF. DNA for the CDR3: TGTGCCAGCAGCGTAGCGCCGGGAGGGTACAATGAGCAGTTCTTC.